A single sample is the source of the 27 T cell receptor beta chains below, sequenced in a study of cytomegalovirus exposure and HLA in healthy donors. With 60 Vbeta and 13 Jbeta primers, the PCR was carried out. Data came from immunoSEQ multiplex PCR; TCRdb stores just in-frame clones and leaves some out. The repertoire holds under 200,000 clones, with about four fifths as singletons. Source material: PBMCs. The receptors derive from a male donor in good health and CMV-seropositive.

CDR3 sequence reads: CASTEESAGGWTEAFF. The CDR3 DNA is TGTGCCAGCACCGAGGAAAGCGCAGGGGGTTGGACTGAAGCTTTCTTT. The rearrangement joins TRBV2 to TRBJ1-1; TRBD1 aligns across 7 bases. After removal of 7 bases from V and 5 bases from J, the junction contained 16 bases not matched to a gene. Looked up from germline, CDR1 is SNHLY and CDR2 is FYNNEI. The CDR3 is 16 amino acids.

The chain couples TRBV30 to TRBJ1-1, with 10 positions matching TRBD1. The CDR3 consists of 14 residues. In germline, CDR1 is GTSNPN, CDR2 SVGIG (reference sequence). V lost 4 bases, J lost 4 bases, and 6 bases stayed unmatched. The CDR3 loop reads CAWMTGGAGTEAFF. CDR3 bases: TGTGCCTGGATGACAGGGGGCGCTGGCACTGAAGCTTTCTTT.

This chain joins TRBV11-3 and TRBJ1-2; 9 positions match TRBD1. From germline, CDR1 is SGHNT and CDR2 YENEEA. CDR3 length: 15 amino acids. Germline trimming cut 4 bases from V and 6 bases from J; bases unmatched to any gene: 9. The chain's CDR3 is CASSSSGTGTDGYTF. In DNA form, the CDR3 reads TGTGCCAGCAGCTCCTCCGGGACAGGGACAGATGGCTACACCTTC.

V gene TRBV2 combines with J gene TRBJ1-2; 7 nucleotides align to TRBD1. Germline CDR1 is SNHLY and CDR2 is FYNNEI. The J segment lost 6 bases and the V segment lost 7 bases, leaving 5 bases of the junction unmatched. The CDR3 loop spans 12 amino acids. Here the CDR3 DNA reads TGTGCCAGCACCAGGGGGAGTCATGGCTACACCTTC. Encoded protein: CASTRGSHGYTF.

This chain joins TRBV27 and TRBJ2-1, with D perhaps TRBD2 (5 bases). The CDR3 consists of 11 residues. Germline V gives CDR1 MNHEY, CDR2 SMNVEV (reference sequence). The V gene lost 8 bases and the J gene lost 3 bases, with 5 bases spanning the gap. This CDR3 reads CASRGYNEQFF. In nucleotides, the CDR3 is TGTGCCAGCCGGGGCTACAATGAGCAGTTCTTC.

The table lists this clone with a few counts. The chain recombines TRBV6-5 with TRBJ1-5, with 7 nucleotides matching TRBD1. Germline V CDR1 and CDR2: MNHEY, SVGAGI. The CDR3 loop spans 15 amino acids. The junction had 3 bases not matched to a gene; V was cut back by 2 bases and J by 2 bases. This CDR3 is CASSYTGVGNQPQHF. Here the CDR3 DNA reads TGTGCCAGCAGTTACACAGGGGTAGGCAATCAGCCCCAGCATTTT.

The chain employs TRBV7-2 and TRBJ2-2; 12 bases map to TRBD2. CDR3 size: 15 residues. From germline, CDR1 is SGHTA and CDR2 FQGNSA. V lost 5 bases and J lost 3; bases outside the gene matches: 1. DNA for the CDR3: TGTGCCAGCAGCCGGACTAGCGGGGACACCGGGGAGCTGTTTTTT. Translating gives CASSRTSGDTGELFF.

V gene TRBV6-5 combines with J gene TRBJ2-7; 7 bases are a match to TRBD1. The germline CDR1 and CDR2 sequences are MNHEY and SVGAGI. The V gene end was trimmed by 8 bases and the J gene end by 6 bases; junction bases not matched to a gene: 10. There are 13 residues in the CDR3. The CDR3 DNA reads TGTGCCAGCTCGACTACAGGGGCTCGCGAGCAGTACTTC. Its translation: CASSTTGAREQYF.

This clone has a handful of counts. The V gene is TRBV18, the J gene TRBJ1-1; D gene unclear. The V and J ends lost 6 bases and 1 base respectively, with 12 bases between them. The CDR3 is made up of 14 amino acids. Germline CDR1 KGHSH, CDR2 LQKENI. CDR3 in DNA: TGTGCCAGCTCTCCATGGGAGGGGAACACTGAAGCTTTCTTT. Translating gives CASSPWEGNTEAFF. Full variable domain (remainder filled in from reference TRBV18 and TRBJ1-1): NAGVMQNPRHLVRRRGQEARLRCSPMKGHSHVYWYRQLPEEGLKFMVYLQKENIIDESGMPKERFSAEFPKEGPSILRIQQVVRGDSAAYFCASSPWEGNTEAFFGQGTRLTVV.

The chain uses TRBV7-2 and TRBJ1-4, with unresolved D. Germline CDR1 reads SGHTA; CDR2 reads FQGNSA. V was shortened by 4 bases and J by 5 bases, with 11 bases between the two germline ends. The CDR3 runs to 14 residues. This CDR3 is CASSSYSGNEKLFF. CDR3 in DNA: TGTGCCAGCAGCTCTTACAGTGGGAATGAAAAACTGTTTTTT. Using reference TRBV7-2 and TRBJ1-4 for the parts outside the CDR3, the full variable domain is GAGVSQSPSNKVTEKGKDVELRCDPISGHTALYWYRQSLGQGLEFLIYFQGNSAPDKSGLPSDRFSAERTGGSVSTLTIQRTQQEDSAVYLCASSSYSGNEKLFFGSGTQLSVL.

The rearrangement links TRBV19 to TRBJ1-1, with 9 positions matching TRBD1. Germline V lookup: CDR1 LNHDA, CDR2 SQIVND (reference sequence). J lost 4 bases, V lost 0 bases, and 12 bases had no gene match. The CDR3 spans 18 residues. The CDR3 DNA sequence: TGTGCCAGTAGTATAGATTTAACGACAGGGGGAATGTTCACTGAAGCTTTCTTT. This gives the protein CASSIDLTTGGMFTEAFF.

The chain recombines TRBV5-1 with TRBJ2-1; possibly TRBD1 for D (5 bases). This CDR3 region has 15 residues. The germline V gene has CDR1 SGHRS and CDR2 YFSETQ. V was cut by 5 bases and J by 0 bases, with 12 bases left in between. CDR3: CASSLQEISYNEQFF. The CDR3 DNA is TGCGCCAGCAGTCTACAGGAAATCTCCTACAATGAGCAGTTCTTC.

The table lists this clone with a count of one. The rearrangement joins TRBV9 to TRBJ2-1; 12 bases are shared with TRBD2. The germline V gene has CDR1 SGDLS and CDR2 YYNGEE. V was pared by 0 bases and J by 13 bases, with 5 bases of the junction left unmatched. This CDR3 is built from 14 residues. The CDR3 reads CASSVGLAGVRQFF. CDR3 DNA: TGTGCCAGCAGCGTAGGACTAGCGGGAGTCCGACAGTTCTTC.

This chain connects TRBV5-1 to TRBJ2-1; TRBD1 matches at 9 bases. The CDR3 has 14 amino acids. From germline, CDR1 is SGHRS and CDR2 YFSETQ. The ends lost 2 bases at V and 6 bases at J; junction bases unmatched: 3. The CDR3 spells CASSLQGAGNEQFF. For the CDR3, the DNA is TGCGCCAGCAGCTTACAGGGGGCCGGCAATGAGCAGTTCTTC. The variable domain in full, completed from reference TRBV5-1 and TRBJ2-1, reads KAGVTQTPRYLIKTRGQQVTLSCSPISGHRSVSWYQQTPGQGLQFLFEYFSETQRNKGNFPGRFSGRQFSNSRSEMNVSTLELGDSALYLCASSLQGAGNEQFFGPGTRLTVL.

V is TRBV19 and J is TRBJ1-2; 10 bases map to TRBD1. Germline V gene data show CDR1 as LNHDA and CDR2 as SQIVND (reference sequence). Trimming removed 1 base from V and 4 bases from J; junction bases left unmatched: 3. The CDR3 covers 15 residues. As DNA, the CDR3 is TGTGCCAGTAGTATAGGACAGGGGGCAAGCTATGGCTACACCTTC. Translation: CASSIGQGASYGYTF.

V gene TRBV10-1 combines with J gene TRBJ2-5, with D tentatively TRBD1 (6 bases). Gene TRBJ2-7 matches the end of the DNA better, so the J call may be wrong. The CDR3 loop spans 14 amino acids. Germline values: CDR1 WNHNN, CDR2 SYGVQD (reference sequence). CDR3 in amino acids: CASSGVDSFYEQYF. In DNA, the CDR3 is TGCGCCAGCAGTGGGGTGGACAGTTTCTACGAGCAGTACTTC.

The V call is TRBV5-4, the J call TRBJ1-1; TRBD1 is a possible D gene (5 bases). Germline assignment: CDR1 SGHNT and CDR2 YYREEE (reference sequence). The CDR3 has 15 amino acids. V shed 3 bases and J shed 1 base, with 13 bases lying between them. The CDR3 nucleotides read TGTGCCAGCAGCTCGCCGGCTACAGGGAACACTGAAGCTTTCTTT. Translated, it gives CASSSPATGNTEAFF.

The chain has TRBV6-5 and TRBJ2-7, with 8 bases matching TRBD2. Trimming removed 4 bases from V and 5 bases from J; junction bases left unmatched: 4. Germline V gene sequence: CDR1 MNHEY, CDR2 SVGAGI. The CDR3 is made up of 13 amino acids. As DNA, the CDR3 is TGTGCCAGCAGTTGGACTAGCACCCACGAGCAGTACTTC. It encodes CASSWTSTHEQYF.

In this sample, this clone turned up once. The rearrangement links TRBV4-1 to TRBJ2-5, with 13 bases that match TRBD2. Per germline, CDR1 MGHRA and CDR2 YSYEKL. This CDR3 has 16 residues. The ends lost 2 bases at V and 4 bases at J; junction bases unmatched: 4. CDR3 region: CASSQTGLAGVETQYF. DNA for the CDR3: TGCGCCAGCAGCCAAACCGGACTAGCGGGAGTAGAGACCCAGTACTTC.

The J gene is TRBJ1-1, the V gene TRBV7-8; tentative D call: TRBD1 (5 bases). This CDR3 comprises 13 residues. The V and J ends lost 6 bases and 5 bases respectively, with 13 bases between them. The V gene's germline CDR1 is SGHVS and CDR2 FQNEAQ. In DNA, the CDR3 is TGTGCCAGCAGTCAGCAGGGTGGGACTGAAGCTTTCTTT. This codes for CASSQQGGTEAFF.

The CDR3 sequence: CSATGGGEQYF. In nucleotides, the CDR3 is TGCAGCGCTACAGGGGGAGGCGAGCAGTACTTC. The chain employs TRBV29-1 and TRBJ2-7; 8 nucleotides align to TRBD1. This CDR3 is built from 11 residues. Germline V gene sequence: CDR1 SQVTM, CDR2 ANQGSEA. V lost 7 bases to trimming and J lost 6 bases; unmatched junction nucleotides: 5.

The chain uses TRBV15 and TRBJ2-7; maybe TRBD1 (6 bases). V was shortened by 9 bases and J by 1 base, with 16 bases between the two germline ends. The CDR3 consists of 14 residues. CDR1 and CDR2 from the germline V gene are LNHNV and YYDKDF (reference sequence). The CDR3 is CATSRQAPSYEQYF. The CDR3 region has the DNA TGTGCCACGAGTAGACAGGCCCCGTCCTACGAGCAGTACTTC.

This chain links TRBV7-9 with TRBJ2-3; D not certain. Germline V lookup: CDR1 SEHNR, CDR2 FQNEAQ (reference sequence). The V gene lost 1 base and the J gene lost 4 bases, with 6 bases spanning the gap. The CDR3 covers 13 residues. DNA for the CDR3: TGTGCCAGCAGCTTAGAACGGGCAGATACGCAGTATTTT. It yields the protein CASSLERADTQYF. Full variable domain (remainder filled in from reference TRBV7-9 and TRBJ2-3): DTGVSQNPRHKITKRGQNVTFRCDPISEHNRLYWYRQTLGQGPEFLTYFQNEAQLEKSRLLSDRFSAERPKGSFSTLEIQRTEQGDSAMYLCASSLERADTQYFGPGTRLTVL.

The CDR3 loop reads CASSLAKSGVTEAFF. In DNA, the CDR3 is TGTGCCAGCAGCTTAGCTAAGTCGGGGGTCACTGAAGCTTTCTTT. The gene calls are TRBV7-8 and TRBJ1-1; D may be TRBD1 (5 bases). The CDR3 spans 15 residues. Germline V gives CDR1 SGHVS, CDR2 FQNEAQ. Trimming took off 0 bases at V and 4 bases at J, with 12 bases between the two ends.

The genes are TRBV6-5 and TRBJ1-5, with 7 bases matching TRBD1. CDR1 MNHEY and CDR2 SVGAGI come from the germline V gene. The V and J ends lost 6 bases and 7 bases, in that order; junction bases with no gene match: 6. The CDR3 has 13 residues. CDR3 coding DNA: TGTGCCAGCAGCCCGGACAGGACCCAGCCCCAGCATTTT. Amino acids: CASSPDRTQPQHF.

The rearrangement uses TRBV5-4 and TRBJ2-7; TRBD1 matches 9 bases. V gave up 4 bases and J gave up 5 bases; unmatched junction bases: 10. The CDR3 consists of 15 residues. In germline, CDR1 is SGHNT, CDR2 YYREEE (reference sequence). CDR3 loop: CASSDPGQGSHEQYF. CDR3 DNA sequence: TGTGCCAGCAGCGACCCGGGACAGGGATCCCACGAGCAGTACTTC.

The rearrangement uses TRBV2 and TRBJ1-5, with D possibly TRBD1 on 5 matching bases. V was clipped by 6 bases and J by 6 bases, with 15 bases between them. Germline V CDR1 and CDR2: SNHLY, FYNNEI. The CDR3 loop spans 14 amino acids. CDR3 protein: CASRQPGLSQPQHF. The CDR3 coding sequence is TGTGCCAGCAGACAACCGGGACTTAGTCAGCCCCAGCATTTT.